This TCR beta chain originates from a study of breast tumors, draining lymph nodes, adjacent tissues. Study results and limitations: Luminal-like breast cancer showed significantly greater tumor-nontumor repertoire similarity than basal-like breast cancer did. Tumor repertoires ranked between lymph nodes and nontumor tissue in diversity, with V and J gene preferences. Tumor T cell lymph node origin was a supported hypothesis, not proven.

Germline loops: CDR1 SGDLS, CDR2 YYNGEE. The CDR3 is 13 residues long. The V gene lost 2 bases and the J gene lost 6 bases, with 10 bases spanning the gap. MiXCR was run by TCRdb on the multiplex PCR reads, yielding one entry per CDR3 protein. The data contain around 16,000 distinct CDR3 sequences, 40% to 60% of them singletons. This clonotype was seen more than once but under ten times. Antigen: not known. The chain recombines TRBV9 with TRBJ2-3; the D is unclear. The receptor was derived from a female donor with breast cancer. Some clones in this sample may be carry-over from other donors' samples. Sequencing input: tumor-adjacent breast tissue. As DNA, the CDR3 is TGTGCCAGCAGCGTGCTGGTGGGGGATACGCAGTATTTT. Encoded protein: CASSVLVGDTQYF. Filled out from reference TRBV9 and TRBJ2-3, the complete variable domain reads DSGVTQTPKHLITATGQRVTLRCSPRSGDLSVYWYQQSLDQGLQFLIQYYNGEERAKGNILERFSAQQFPDLHSELNLSSLELGDSALYFCASSVLVGDTQYFGPGTRLTVL.